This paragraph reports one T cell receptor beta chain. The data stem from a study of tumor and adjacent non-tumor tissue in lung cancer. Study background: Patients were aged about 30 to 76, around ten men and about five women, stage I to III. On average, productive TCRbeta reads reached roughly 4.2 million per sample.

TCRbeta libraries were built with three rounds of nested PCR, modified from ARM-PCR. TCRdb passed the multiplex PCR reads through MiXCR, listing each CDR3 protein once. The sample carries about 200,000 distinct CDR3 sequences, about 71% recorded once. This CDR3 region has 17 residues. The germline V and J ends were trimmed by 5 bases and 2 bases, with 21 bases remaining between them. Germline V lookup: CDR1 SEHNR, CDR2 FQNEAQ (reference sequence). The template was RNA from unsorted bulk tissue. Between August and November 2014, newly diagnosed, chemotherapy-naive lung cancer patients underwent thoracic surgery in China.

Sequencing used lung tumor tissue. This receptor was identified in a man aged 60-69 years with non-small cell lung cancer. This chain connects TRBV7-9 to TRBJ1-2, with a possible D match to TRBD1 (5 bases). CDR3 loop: CASSGLIARQTNYGYTF. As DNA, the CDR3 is TGTGCCAGCAGCGGTCTGATTGCGAGACAGACGAACTATGGCTACACCTTC.